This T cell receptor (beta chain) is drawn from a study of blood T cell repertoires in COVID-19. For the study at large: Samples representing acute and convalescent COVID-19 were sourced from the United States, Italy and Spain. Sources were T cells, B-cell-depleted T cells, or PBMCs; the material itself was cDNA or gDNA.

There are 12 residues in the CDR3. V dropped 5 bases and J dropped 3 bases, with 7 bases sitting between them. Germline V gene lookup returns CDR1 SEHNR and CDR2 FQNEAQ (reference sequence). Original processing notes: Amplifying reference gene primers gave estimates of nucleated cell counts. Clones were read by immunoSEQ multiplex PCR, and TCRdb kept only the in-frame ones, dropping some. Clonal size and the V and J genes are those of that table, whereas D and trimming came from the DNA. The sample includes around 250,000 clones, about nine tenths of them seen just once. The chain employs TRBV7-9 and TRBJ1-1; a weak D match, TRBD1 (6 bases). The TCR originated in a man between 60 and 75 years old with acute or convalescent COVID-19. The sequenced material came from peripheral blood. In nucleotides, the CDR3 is TGTGCCAGCAGCGCAGGGGACACTGAAGCTTTCTTT. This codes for CASSAGDTEAFF.